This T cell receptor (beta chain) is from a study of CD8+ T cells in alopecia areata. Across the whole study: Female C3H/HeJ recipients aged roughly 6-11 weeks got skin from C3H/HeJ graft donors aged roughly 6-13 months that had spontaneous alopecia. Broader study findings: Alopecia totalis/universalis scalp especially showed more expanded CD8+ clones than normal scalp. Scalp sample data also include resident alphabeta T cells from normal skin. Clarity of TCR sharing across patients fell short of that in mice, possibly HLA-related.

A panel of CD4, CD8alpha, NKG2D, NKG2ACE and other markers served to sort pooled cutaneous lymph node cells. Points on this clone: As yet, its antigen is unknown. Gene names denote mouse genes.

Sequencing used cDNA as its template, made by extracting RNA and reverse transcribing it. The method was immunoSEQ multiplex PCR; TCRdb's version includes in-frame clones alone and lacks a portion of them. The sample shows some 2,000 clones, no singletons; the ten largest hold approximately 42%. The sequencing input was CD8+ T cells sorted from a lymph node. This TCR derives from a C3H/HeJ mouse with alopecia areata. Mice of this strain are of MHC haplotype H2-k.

CDR3 bases read: TGTGCCAGCGGTGAAGGGACAGGGGGGACC. As protein: CASGEGTGGT. The CDR3 as a whole reads CASGEGTGGTDYTF. This chain uses TRBV13-2 with TRBJ1-2; 11 nucleotides agree with TRBD1. The read ends 4 residues before the CDR3 terminus; that terminus is restored from the germline J gene. Germline V gene sequence: CDR1 NNHNN, CDR2 SYGAGS (reference sequence). This CDR3 contains 14 residues.